One sample yielded the 26 T cell receptor beta chains listed below, sequenced in a study of blood T cell repertoires in COVID-19. Sequencing used immunoSEQ multiplex PCR; TCRdb keeps in-frame clones, though not all of them. Among some 300,000 clones, roughly 90% were seen once, and the ten largest hold about 4%. Sequences were obtained from PBMCs or T cells enriched from blood (not recorded which). All receptors derive from a woman aged 25 to 45 who had been exposed to COVID-19.

The chain combines TRBV5-6 with TRBJ1-2; D might be TRBD1 (5 bases). Trimming cost V 4 bases and J 2 bases, with 12 bases left between them. This CDR3 spans 14 amino acids. Germline CDR1 and CDR2: SGHDT and YYEEEE. Written as DNA, the CDR3 is TGTGCCAGCAGCAACAATGACAGAAACTATGGCTACACCTTC. It codes for CASSNNDRNYGYTF.

This chain links TRBV5-1 with TRBJ1-1, with D perhaps matching TRBD1 (5 bases). Trimming removed 0 bases from V and 1 base from J, with 16 bases in between. Germline V CDR1 and CDR2: SGHRS, YFSETQ. This CDR3 has 17 residues. The CDR3 reads CASSLGQTAYRNTEAFF. CDR3 DNA: TGCGCCAGCAGCTTGGGACAGACGGCCTACCGGAACACTGAAGCTTTCTTT.

The chain joins TRBV5-1 to TRBJ1-5; 7 nucleotides line up with TRBD1. The CDR3 has 15 amino acids. The V and J ends lost 4 bases and 1 base, in that order; junction bases with no gene match: 5. Germline V gene data show CDR1 as SGHRS and CDR2 as YFSETQ. As DNA, the CDR3 is TGCGCCAGCAGCGTTACAGGGGCAAGCAATCAGCCCCAGCATTTT. This gives the protein CASSVTGASNQPQHF.

This clone appeared a few times. The rearrangement uses TRBV6-2 or TRBV6-3 and TRBJ2-5, with 16 bases that match TRBD2. Germline CDR1 reads MNHEY; CDR2 reads SVGEGT. V shed 2 bases and J 6 bases; nucleotides not matched to a gene: 12. The CDR3 has 19 amino acids. The CDR3 sequence: CASSYRGTSGGAVVKTQYF. The CDR3 bases are TGTGCCAGCAGTTACCGAGGGACTAGCGGGGGGGCTGTGGTGAAGACCCAGTACTTC.

The chain has TRBV5-4 and TRBJ2-7; 9 nucleotides align to TRBD1. The V segment lost 4 bases and the J segment 3 bases; nucleotides outside the gene matches: 5. Germline CDR1 and CDR2: SGHNT and YYREEE (reference sequence). CDR3 length equals 14 residues. CDR3 nucleotides: TGTGCCAGCAGCGCGGGACAGGGAAACTACGAGCAGTACTTC. It encodes CASSAGQGNYEQYF.

The chain combines TRBV13 with TRBJ1-1; perhaps TRBD1 as D (5 bases). Trimming removed 7 bases at V and 5 bases at J, with 17 bases between. From germline, CDR1 is PRHDT and CDR2 FYEKMQ (reference sequence). The CDR3 is 14 residues long. In nucleotides, the CDR3 is TGTGCCAGCACCCTGGGCAGGGTTGGAACTGAAGCTTTCTTT. Its translation is CASTLGRVGTEAFF.

V is TRBV30 and J is TRBJ1-4, with D unresolved. CDR3 size: 12 residues. The V gene lost 4 bases and the J gene lost 4 bases, with 7 bases spanning the gap. Per the germline V gene, CDR1 is GTSNPN and CDR2 is SVGIG (reference sequence). CDR3: CAWMRYNEKLFF. CDR3 coding DNA: TGTGCCTGGATGCGATATAATGAAAAACTGTTTTTT.

The chain links TRBV7-3 to TRBJ1-1; the match to TRBD1 covers 8 bases. The germline V gene has CDR1 SGHTA and CDR2 FQGTGA. After removal of 6 bases from V and 0 bases from J, the junction contained 3 bases not matched to a gene. This CDR3 has 14 residues. The CDR3 DNA reads as TGTGCCAGCAGTCAGGGGGCCTTGAACACTGAAGCTTTCTTT. It codes for CASSQGALNTEAFF. Drawing the rest from reference TRBV7-3 and TRBJ1-1, the complete variable domain is GAGVSQTPSNKVTEKGKYVELRCDPISGHTALYWYRQSLGQGPEFLIYFQGTGAADDSGLPNDRFFAVRPEGSVSTLKIQRTERGDSAVYLCASSQGALNTEAFFGQGTRLTVV.

The chain uses TRBV23-1 and TRBJ2-5, with 7 nucleotides matching TRBD1. TRBV23-1 is annotated as an ORF whose role is uncertain. With V trimmed by 3 bases and J by 5 bases, 12 bases remained unmatched. The CDR3 spans 16 residues. CDR3 in amino acids: CASSHFRDSEWETQYF. In DNA form, the CDR3 reads TGCGCCAGCAGTCATTTCCGGGACAGTGAATGGGAGACCCAGTACTTC.

The chain recombines TRBV6-5 with TRBJ2-7; a possible D gene is TRBD1 (5 bases). The V gene's germline CDR1 is MNHEY and CDR2 SVGAGI. This CDR3 has 15 residues. Trimming pared 6 bases from V and 0 bases from J, leaving 15 bases between. CDR3 nucleotide sequence: TGTGCCAGCAGGTTACAGGATCGAAGCTCCTACGAGCAGTACTTC. Translating it yields CASRLQDRSSYEQYF.

This chain links TRBV5-6 with TRBJ2-7, with 7 bases that match TRBD2. The junction had 5 bases not matched to a gene; V was cut back by 4 bases and J by 4 bases. CDR1 SGHDT and CDR2 YYEEEE come from the germline V gene. This CDR3 comprises 13 residues. CDR3 coding DNA: TGTGCCAGCAGCAGCGGGACTTCTTACGAGCAGTACTTC. Translation: CASSSGTSYEQYF.

This CDR3 reads CASSRGTGGDHYGYTF. CDR3 sequence (DNA): TGTGCCAGCAGTCGAGGGACAGGGGGCGATCACTATGGCTACACCTTC. This chain uses TRBV6-6 with TRBJ1-2; 12 nucleotides agree with TRBD1. Per the germline V gene, CDR1 is MNHNY and CDR2 is SVGAGI (reference sequence). The CDR3 sequence is 16 residues long. V gave up 5 bases and J gave up 3 bases; unmatched junction bases: 7.

This chain links TRBV1 with TRBJ2-1; the table calls TRBD2, which could not be checked here. TRBV1 is a documented pseudogene. This CDR3 comprises 19 residues. CDR3 DNA sequence: TGCACCAGCAGCCAAGCCCAACTAAAACCGGGACTACATTACAATGAGCAGTTCTTC. Translating gives CTSSQAQLKPGLHYNEQFF.

CDR3 DNA sequence: TGTGCCAGCAGTTTCGGGGGGCCGTATGGCTACACCTTC. Translating it yields CASSFGGPYGYTF. The rearrangement joins TRBV12-3 or TRBV12-4 to TRBJ1-2; D possibly corresponds to TRBD1 (6 bases). This CDR3 has 13 residues. The germline V and J ends were trimmed by 3 bases and 5 bases, with 10 bases remaining between them.

The J gene is TRBJ2-7, the V gene TRBV18; D is ambiguous. The germline V gene encodes CDR1 KGHSH and CDR2 LQKENI. Trimming shortened V by 1 base and J by 0 bases, and 13 bases separated the two germline ends. There are 16 residues in the CDR3. CDR3 bases: TGTGCCAGCTCACCACACCTCGGAGCTTACTCCTACGAGCAGTACTTC. It specifies CASSPHLGAYSYEQYF. The variable domain in full, completed from reference TRBV18 and TRBJ2-7, reads NAGVMQNPRHLVRRRGQEARLRCSPMKGHSHVYWYRQLPEEGLKFMVYLQKENIIDESGMPKERFSAEFPKEGPSILRIQQVVRGDSAAYFCASSPHLGAYSYEQYFGPGTRLTVT.

The CDR3 loop reads CAISRETGNTEAFF. DNA for the CDR3: TGTGCCATCAGCCGTGAGACAGGGAACACTGAAGCTTTCTTT. This chain joins TRBV10-3 and TRBJ1-1, with D possibly TRBD1 on 6 matching bases. Trimming took 6 bases from V and 1 from J, leaving 12 bases between them. The CDR3 runs to 14 residues. Germline V gene lookup returns CDR1 ENHRY and CDR2 SYGVKD.

V gene TRBV6-5 combines with J gene TRBJ1-6; D is uncertain. Germline V CDR1 and CDR2: MNHEY, SVGAGI. The V end lost 6 bases, the J end lost 6 bases, and 15 bases lay between the germline ends. The CDR3 totals 15 residues. The CDR3 nucleotides are TGTGCCAGCAGGCTCGATTTAGGAGGTAATTCACCCCTCCACTTT. This encodes CASRLDLGGNSPLHF.

V and J are TRBV2 and TRBJ1-3, with D uncertain. The V and J ends lost 6 bases and 8 bases respectively, with 11 bases between them. The germline CDR1 and CDR2 sequences are SNHLY and FYNNEI. This CDR3 has 12 residues. CDR3 amino acids: CASRDTRDTIYF. In nucleotides, the CDR3 is TGTGCCAGCAGGGATACTCGGGACACCATATATTTT.

V is TRBV6-2 or TRBV6-3 and J is TRBJ2-7; 12 bases map to TRBD2. After removal of 6 bases from V and 2 bases from J, the junction contained 5 bases not matched to a gene. Looked up from germline, CDR1 is MNHEY and CDR2 is SVGEGT. This CDR3 contains 15 residues. The CDR3 spells CASSLTSGGTYEQYF. The CDR3 bases are TGTGCCAGCAGCTTGACTAGCGGGGGCACCTACGAGCAGTACTTC.

This sequence joins TRBV5-1 and TRBJ1-1, with 8 bases that match TRBD1. Germline V lookup: CDR1 SGHRS, CDR2 YFSETQ. The CDR3 consists of 15 residues. V shed 3 bases, J shed 3 bases, and the junction held 7 bases outside the gene matches. The CDR3 loop is CASSSADRVHTEAFF. Written as DNA, the CDR3 is TGCGCCAGCAGCTCCGCGGACAGGGTTCACACTGAAGCTTTCTTT.

DNA of the CDR3: TGTGCCAGTAGCGCGCCCCAGGGGGCCGGAGTAAACGAGCAGTACTTC. Its protein is CASSAPQGAGVNEQYF. The chain combines TRBV19 with TRBJ2-7; 8 bases agree with TRBD1. J was trimmed by 5 bases and V by 6 bases; bases with no gene match: 15. Germline loops: CDR1 LNHDA, CDR2 SQIVND (reference sequence). This CDR3 contains 16 residues.

The chain recombines TRBV10-3 with TRBJ1-2; D ambiguous. This CDR3 is 11 amino acids long. Trimming took off 4 bases at V and 8 bases at J, with 8 bases between the two ends. CDR1 and CDR2 (germline): ENHRY, SYGVKD. This CDR3 is CAISAVHGYTF. DNA of the CDR3: TGTGCCATCAGTGCTGTACACGGCTACACCTTC.

The rearrangement joins TRBV4-3 to TRBJ1-2; TRBD1 matches at 7 bases. Germline trimming cut 5 bases from V and 7 bases from J; bases unmatched to any gene: 25. Germline CDR1 LGHNA, CDR2 YSLEER. CDR3 length: 19 residues. CDR3 sequence reads: CASSSSQGSLTGRASGYTF. The CDR3 DNA sequence: TGCGCCAGCAGCTCTTCACAAGGCTCTCTGACAGGGAGAGCTTCTGGCTACACCTTC.

The CDR3 DNA reads as TGTGCCAGCAGCAACGTCCGAGGGTATGGCTACACCTTC. This encodes CASSNVRGYGYTF. The rearrangement joins TRBV12-3 or TRBV12-4 to TRBJ1-2; D call uncertain. The CDR3 consists of 13 residues. Trimming cost V 6 bases and J 5 bases, with 13 bases left between them.

This clone came up a few times. This chain connects TRBV7-2 to TRBJ2-1, with D tentatively TRBD2 (6 bases). The V end was cut by 7 bases, the J end by 2 bases, with 15 bases between. Germline lookup yields CDR1 SGHTA and CDR2 FQGNSA. The length of the CDR3 is 15 residues. The chain's CDR3 is CASNYRDWTYNEQFF. The CDR3 DNA reads TGTGCCAGCAACTACCGGGACTGGACCTACAATGAGCAGTTCTTC.

The chain is built from TRBV2 and TRBJ1-5, with D perhaps TRBD1 (5 bases). The germline gives CDR1 SNHLY, CDR2 FYNNEI. The CDR3 has 15 amino acids. Between the trimmed V and J ends, which lost 6 bases and 4 bases, there was a span of 16 bases. The CDR3 loop is CASRGKGPQNQPQHF. Written as DNA, the CDR3 is TGTGCCAGCAGGGGGAAGGGGCCCCAAAATCAGCCCCAGCATTTT.